Below, 6 T cell receptor beta chains from the same sample are listed, as sequenced in a study of identifying expanded T cells in peripheral blood. Data came from immunoSEQ multiplex PCR; TCRdb stores just in-frame clones and leaves some out. The sample has roughly 120,000 clones, about 85% seen once; the top ten hold about 7.7%. The sequencing sample was made of blood. Receptors originate from a person aged 18 to 75 in good health.

The chain carries TRBV18 and TRBJ2-2, with TRBD2 identical over 8 bases. The CDR3 covers 16 residues. Germline V CDR1 and CDR2: KGHSH, LQKENI. V was pared by 8 bases and J by 5 bases, with 13 bases of the junction left unmatched. The CDR3 spells CASLSSGEPPTGELFF. As DNA, the CDR3 is TGTGCCAGCCTAAGTAGCGGGGAACCACCTACCGGGGAGCTGTTTTTT.

The V gene is TRBV5-1, the J gene TRBJ2-1; possible D gene TRBD1, 7 bases. The CDR3 runs 16 residues. The germline V gene encodes CDR1 SGHRS and CDR2 YFSETQ. V lost 0 bases and J lost 1, with 11 bases in between. In DNA form, the CDR3 reads TGCGCCAGCAGCTTGGATCCAGGGGGGTCCTACAATGAGCAGTTCTTC. The encoded protein is CASSLDPGGSYNEQFF.

The chain joins TRBV4-1 to TRBJ2-5; 10 positions agree with TRBD1. This CDR3 region has 16 residues. With 2 bases clipped from V and 5 bases from J, the junction kept 8 bases outside the gene matches. Germline loops: CDR1 MGHRA, CDR2 YSYEKL. The CDR3 DNA follows: TGCGCCAGCAGCCAAAAAGGACAGGGGGTCAAGGAGACCCAGTACTTC. It encodes CASSQKGQGVKETQYF.

This clone appeared a single time. The chain employs TRBV27 and TRBJ2-7; tentative D call: TRBD1 (5 bases). Looked up from germline, CDR1 is MNHEY and CDR2 is SMNVEV (reference sequence). The length of the CDR3 is 13 residues. With 8 bases removed from V and 5 bases from J, the gap between germline ends came to 16 bases. The CDR3: CASSNRWTHEQYF. CDR3 sequence (DNA): TGTGCCAGCTCGAACAGGTGGACCCACGAGCAGTACTTC.

The chain combines TRBV28 with TRBJ2-1, with TRBD2 identical over 15 bases. In germline, CDR1 is MDHEN, CDR2 SYDVKM. The CDR3 is 19 residues long. The ends lost 0 bases at V and 8 bases at J; junction bases unmatched: 11. CDR3 sequence reads: CASSLWPGTSGRNQDEQFF. CDR3 nucleotides: TGTGCCAGCAGTTTATGGCCCGGGACTAGCGGGAGGAATCAGGATGAGCAGTTCTTC.

The chain joins TRBV10-3 to TRBJ1-2, with D possibly TRBD1 on 6 matching bases. Trimming removed 4 bases from V and 2 bases from J, with 23 bases in between. Germline V gene data show CDR1 as ENHRY and CDR2 as SYGVKD. This CDR3 spans 18 amino acids. Written as DNA, the CDR3 is TGTGCCATCAGTGGCTCGGGGGGCGCTTCTTACTCAAACTATGGCTACACCTTC. This gives the protein CAISGSGGASYSNYGYTF.